Sequencing of this T cell receptor beta chain was carried out in a study of beta chain features in type 1 diabetes. Study at large: Researchers looked at roughly 110 million sorted cells across all samples.

Note on this clone: Sequence at one end of the junction differs from germline and may be a read error.

The germline gives CDR1 SGHNT, CDR2 YENEEA. The CDR3 has 13 amino acids. Expressed TCRB transcripts got sequenced, as all isolated RNA was reverse transcribed. Some clones are missing from TCRdb's copy, which holds only in-frame ones; the method was immunoSEQ multiplex PCR. The table records about 16,000 clones, about 55% of them present only once. The chain is built from TRBV11-3 and TRBJ2-4; D not resolved. The receptor's source is a woman aged 18-29 years in good health. The sequencing sample was made of stem cell memory CD4+ T cells from blood. DNA for the CDR3: TGTGCCAGCAGCTTAGAGGAAGGCCTCGCCGAGGACTTC. This encodes CASSLEEGLAEDF.